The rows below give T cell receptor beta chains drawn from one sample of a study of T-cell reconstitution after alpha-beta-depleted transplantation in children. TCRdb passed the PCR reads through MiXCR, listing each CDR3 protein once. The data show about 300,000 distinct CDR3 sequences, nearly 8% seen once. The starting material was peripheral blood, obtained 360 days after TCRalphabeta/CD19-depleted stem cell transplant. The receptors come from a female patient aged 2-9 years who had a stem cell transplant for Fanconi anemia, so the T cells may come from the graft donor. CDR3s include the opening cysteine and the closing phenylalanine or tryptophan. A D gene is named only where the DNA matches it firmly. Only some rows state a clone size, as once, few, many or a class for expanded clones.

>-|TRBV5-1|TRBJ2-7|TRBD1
TGCGCCAGCAGCTCTTGGACAGGGGTTTCCTACGAGCAGTACTTC
CASSSWTGVSYEQYF
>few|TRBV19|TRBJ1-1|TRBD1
TGTGCCAGTAGTCCCGGACAGGCCCCCATGAACACTGAAGCTTTCTTT
CASSPGQAPMNTEAFF
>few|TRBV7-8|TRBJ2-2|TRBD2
TGTGCCAGCAGCTTAGTTGGGACTAGCGGGAACACCGGGGAGCTGTTTTTT
CASSLVGTSGNTGELFF
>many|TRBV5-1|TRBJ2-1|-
TGCGCCAGCAGCCGAGCACATAACCCTACAATGAGCAAGTTCTTC
CASSRAHNPTMSKFF
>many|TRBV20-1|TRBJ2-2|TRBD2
TGCAGTGCTTCCGGGACTAGCGGGAGAAGGGACGGGGAGCTGTTTTTT
CSASGTSGRRDGELFF
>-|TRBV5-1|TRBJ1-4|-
TGCGCCAGCAGCTTGGTATGGGGGCTTAATGAAAAACTGTTTTTT
CASSLVWGLNEKLFF
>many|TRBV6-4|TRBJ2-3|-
TGTGCCAGCAGTGAGGCTAGCCGGGATACGCAGTATTTT
CASSEASRDTQYF
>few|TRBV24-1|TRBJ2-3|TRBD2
TGTGCCACCAGTTCGAGGACTAGCAGCACAGATACGCAGTATTTT
CATSSRTSSTDTQYF
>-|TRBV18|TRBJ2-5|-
TGTGCCAGCTCACCCCAGGTTCTACAAGAGACCCAGTACTTC
CASSPQVLQETQYF
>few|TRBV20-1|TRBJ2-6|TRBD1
TGCAGTGCGACCAATCCAGGGGGTGGGGCCAACGTCCTGACTTTC
CSATNPGGGANVLTF
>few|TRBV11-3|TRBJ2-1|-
TGTGCCAGCAGCTTTTCAGACGGGGGTCTGTTCTTC
CASSFSDGGLFF
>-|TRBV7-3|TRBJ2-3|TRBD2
TGTGCCAGCAGCTTTGGGGGCGGGGGGGCTCATGCAGATACGCAGTATTTT
CASSFGGGGAHADTQYF
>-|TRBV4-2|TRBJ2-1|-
TGTGCCAGCAGCCCGGTTGGGGTGGCCTACAATGAGCAGTTCTTC
CASSPVGVAYNEQFF
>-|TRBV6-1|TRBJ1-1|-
TGTGCCAGCAGTGATCAACCGAACACTGAAGCTTTCTTT
CASSDQPNTEAFF
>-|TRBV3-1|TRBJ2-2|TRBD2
TGTGCCATCAGCTGTATTCGGGAGGGCCGCACCGGGGAGCTGTTTTTT
CAISCIREGRTGELFF
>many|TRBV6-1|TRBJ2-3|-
TGTGCCACCGCCGAGAGGCTTTTTAGCACAGATACGCAGTATTTT
CATAERLFSTDTQYF
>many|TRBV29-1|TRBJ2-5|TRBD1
TGCAGCGTTGGGGAAACAGGGGCACAAGAGACCCAGTACTTC
CSVGETGAQETQYF
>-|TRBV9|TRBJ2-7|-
TGTGCCAGCAGCGTAGGTATCCAAATCTCCTACGAGCAGTACTTC
CASSVGIQISYEQYF
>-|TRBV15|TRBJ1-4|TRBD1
TGTGCCACCAGCCGGCGACAGGGAGGGCATGAAAAACTGTTTTTT
CATSRRQGGHEKLFF
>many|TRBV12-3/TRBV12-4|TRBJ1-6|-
TGTGCCAGCAGTTTCGGGCAGGGGCCATCACCCCTCCACTTT
CASSFGQGPSPLHF
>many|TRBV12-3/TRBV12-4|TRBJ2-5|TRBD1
TGTGCCAGCAGTTTAGAGACAGGGTCAGAGACCCAGTACTTC
CASSLETGSETQYF
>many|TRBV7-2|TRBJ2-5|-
TGTGCCAGCAACCTGGGGGGTCAAGAGACCCAGTACTTC
CASNLGGQETQYF
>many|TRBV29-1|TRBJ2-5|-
TGCAGCGTTATCCAAATTAGCGAGACCCAGTACTTC
CSVIQISETQYF
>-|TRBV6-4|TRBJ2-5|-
TGTGCCAGCAGTGACGCAGGGGGGGGCCCCCAAGATCCAGAGACCCAGTACTTC
CASSDAGGGPQDPETQYF
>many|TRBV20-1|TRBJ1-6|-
TGCAGTGCTAGGTCGGGACACCTTAATTCACCCCTCCACTTT
CSARSGHLNSPLHF